This passage covers 5 T cell receptor beta chains from one sample sequenced in a study of CD8+ T cells in alopecia areata. Extraction and reverse transcription of RNA yielded cDNA as the sequencing template. Sequencing was performed with immunoSEQ multiplex PCR; in TCRdb, only in-frame clones are kept and a portion is missing. The sample contains 150,000 to 200,000 clones, about three fifths of which appear only once. Material for sequencing was CD4+ T cells sorted from blood. The source of these receptors is a human donor in good health.

The rearrangement joins TRBV29-1 to TRBJ1-5; 8 nucleotides agree with TRBD1. The CDR3 is 13 amino acids. V gave up 4 bases and J gave up 7 bases; unmatched junction bases: 6. Germline V gene lookup returns CDR1 SQVTM and CDR2 ANQGSEA. As DNA, the CDR3 is TGCAGCGTTGGAACAGGGGGGTCCCAGCCCCAGCATTTT. This translates into CSVGTGGSQPQHF.

This sequence joins TRBV6-4 and TRBJ1-1, with 10 bases fitting TRBD1. The germline V gene encodes CDR1 MRHNA and CDR2 SNTAGT. The CDR3 loop spans 13 amino acids. Trimming removed 8 bases from V and 5 bases from J; junction bases left unmatched: 5. DNA of the CDR3: TGTGCCAGCTCAAAGGACAGGGGGACTGAAGCTTTCTTT. It yields the protein CASSKDRGTEAFF.

The CDR3 here is CASSIWDNQETQYF. DNA of the CDR3: TGTGCCAGCAGCATTTGGGACAACCAAGAGACCCAGTACTTC. V usage is TRBV9 and J usage is TRBJ2-5, with a possible D match to TRBD1 (6 bases). CDR3 length: 14 amino acids. The V gene lost 4 bases and the J gene lost 0 bases, with 10 bases spanning the gap. Germline V gene lookup returns CDR1 SGDLS and CDR2 YYNGEE.

This chain links TRBV5-1 with TRBJ2-3; D is ambiguous. Trimming left V 0 bases short and J 2 bases short, with 13 bases between. Germline CDR1 and CDR2: SGHRS and YFSETQ. The CDR3 runs 16 residues. The CDR3 protein is CASSLVSPGSTDTQYF. CDR3 sequence (DNA): TGCGCCAGCAGCTTGGTTAGTCCGGGTTCCACAGATACGCAGTATTTT.

The sample holds a few counts of this clone. The rearrangement joins TRBV29-1 to TRBJ1-2; 7 positions agree with TRBD1. The CDR3 is made up of 15 amino acids. Germline assignment: CDR1 SQVTM and CDR2 ANQGSEA. J gave up 8 bases and V 6 bases, and 18 bases lay outside the gene matches. The CDR3 sequence is CSVLTLQGPLGGYTF. In DNA form, the CDR3 reads TGCAGCGTCCTAACACTACAGGGGCCCCTGGGCGGCTACACCTTC.